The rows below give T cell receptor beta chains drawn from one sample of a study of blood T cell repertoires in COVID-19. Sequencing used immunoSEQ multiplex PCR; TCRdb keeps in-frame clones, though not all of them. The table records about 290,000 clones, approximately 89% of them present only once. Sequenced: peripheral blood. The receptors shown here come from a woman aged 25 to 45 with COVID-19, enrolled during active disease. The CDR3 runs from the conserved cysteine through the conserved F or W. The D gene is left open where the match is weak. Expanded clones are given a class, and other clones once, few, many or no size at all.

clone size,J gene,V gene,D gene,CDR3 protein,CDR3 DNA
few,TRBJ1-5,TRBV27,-,CASSKITDGNQPQHF,TGTGCCAGCAGTAAAATTACAGATGGCAATCAGCCCCAGCATTTT
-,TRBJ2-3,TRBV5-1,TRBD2,CASSSVAGVSTDTQYF,TGCGCCAGCAGCTCGGTAGCGGGGGTGAGCACAGATACGCAGTATTTT
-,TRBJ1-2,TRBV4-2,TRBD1,CAVGQGLGVYTF,TGTGCCGTAGGACAGGGTTTAGGTGTCTACACCTTC
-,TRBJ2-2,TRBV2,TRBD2,CASSAPSGGAGNTGELFF,TGTGCCAGCAGTGCTCCTAGCGGGGGGGCCGGAAACACCGGGGAGCTGTTTTTT
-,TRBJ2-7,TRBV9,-,CASSVRGGLPYEQYF,TGTGCCAGCAGCGTAAGGGGTGGGCTGCCCTACGAGCAGTACTTC
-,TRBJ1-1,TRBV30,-,CAWSVHRTEAFF,TGTGCCTGGAGTGTACACCGCACTGAAGCTTTCTTT
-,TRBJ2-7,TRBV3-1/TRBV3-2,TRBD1,CASSWMGQGAYEQYF,TGTGCCAGCAGTTGGATGGGACAGGGAGCCTACGAGCAGTACTTC
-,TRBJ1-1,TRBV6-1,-,CASSDLGQRYLFF,TGTGCCAGCAGTGATCTAGGACAACGTTATCTTTTCTTT
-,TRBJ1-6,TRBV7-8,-,CASSLRAPGYRVAGGNSPLHF,TGTGCCAGCAGCTTACGGGCGCCAGGCTACAGGGTCGCGGGAGGGAATTCACCCCTCCACTTT
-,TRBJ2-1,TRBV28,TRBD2,CASSSRLAGVYNEQFF,TGTGCCAGCAGCTCCCGACTGGCGGGGGTATACAATGAGCAGTTCTTC
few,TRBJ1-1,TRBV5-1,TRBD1,CASSWDSFTEAFF,TGCGCCAGCAGCTGGGACAGCTTCACTGAAGCTTTCTTT
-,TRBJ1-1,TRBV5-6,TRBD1,CASSLQGFEAFF,TGTGCCAGCAGCTTACAGGGGTTCGAAGCTTTCTTT
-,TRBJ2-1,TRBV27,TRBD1,CASSWAQGYEQFF,TGTGCCAGCAGTTGGGCACAGGGGTATGAGCAGTTCTTC
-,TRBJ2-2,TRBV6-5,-,CASSYGTPTGELFF,TGTGCCAGCAGTTACGGCACCCCCACCGGGGAGCTGTTTTTT
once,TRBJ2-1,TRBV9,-,CASSARPSGEQFF,TGTGCCAGCAGCGCCCGCCCCTCGGGTGAGCAGTTCTTC
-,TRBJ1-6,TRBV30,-,CAWNSGQEASPLHF,TGTGCCTGGAATAGTGGGCAGGAGGCTTCACCCCTCCACTTT
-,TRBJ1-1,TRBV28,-,CASSFRTAEAFF,TGTGCCAGCAGTTTTAGGACAGCTGAAGCTTTCTTT
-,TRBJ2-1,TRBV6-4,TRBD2,CASSGGSGGSYNEQFF,TGTGCCAGCAGTGGAGGAAGCGGGGGGTCTTACAATGAGCAGTTCTTC
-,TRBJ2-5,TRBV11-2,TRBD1,CASSLGDRGQETQYF,TGTGCCAGCAGCTTAGGCGACAGGGGACAAGAGACCCAGTACTTC
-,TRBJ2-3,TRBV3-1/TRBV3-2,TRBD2,CASSHLAGYTDTQYF,TGTGCCAGCAGCCACCTAGCGGGGTACACAGATACGCAGTATTTT
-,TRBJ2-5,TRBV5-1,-,CASSLGGPGQQETQYF,TGCGCCAGCAGCTTGGGTGGTCCAGGCCAACAAGAGACCCAGTACTTC
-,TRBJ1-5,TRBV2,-,CASKASGGGQPQHF,TGTGCCAGCAAGGCCAGCGGGGGGGGGCAGCCCCAGCATTTT
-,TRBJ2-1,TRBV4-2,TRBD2,CASSQAGAHNEQFF,TGTGCCAGCAGCCAGGCGGGAGCCCACAATGAGCAGTTCTTC
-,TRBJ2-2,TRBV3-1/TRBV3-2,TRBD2,CASSQRGAGELFF,TGTGCCAGCAGCCAACGGGGGGCCGGGGAGCTGTTTTTT
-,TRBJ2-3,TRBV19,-,CASSPEASASTDTQYF,TGTGCCAGTAGTCCCGAGGCTTCAGCTAGCACAGATACGCAGTATTTT
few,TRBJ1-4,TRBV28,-,CASSFGGNEKLFF,TGTGCCAGCAGTTTTGGGGGGAATGAAAAACTGTTTTTT